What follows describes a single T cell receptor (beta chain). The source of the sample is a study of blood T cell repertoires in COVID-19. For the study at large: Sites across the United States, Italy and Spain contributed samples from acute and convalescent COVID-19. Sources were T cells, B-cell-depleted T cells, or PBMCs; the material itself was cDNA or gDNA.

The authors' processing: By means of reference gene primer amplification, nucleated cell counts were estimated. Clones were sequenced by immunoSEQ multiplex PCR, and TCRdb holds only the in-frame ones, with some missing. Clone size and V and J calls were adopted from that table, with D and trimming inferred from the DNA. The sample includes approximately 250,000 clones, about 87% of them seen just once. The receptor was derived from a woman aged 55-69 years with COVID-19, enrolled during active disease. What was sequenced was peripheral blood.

CDR3 DNA: TGTGCCAGCAGCCAAGGAAGGACAGTGGGCACTGAAGCTTTCTTT. This encodes CASSQGRTVGTEAFF. The chain uses TRBV3-1 (or the pseudogene TRBV3-2) and TRBJ1-1; a possible D gene is TRBD1 (6 bases). The CDR3 has 15 amino acids. Germline V gene lookup returns CDR1 LGHDT and CDR2 YNNKEL (reference sequence). V was cut by 1 base and J by 4 bases, with 13 bases left in between.